The TCR beta chain described here comes from a study of T cell responses to AZD1222 COVID-19 vaccine. Overall study results and limits: Increases in Spike-specific TCR breadth and depth were seen after two AZD1222 doses.

In the case of this clone: The target antigen is unknown.

Only in-frame clones appear in the TCRdb table, and some are missing; sequencing was by immunoSEQ multiplex PCR. The sample includes 150,000 to 200,000 clones, 85% to 90% seen only once; the top ten take 5% to 7.5%. Sequences were derived from peripheral blood, sampled on day 0 of AZD1222 vaccination. The sequence derives from an adult in good health.

This CDR3 is CASSPGLMSYGYTF. The CDR3 DNA sequence: TGCGCCAGCAGCCCCGGGCTGATGAGCTATGGCTACACCTTC. The chain has TRBV4-1 and TRBJ1-2; D is ambiguous. Germline CDR1 MGHRA, CDR2 YSYEKL. Between the trimmed V and J ends, which lost 4 bases and 4 bases, there was a span of 13 bases. This CDR3 has 14 amino acids.